These 15 T cell receptor beta chains originate from one sample sequenced in a study of cytomegalovirus exposure and HLA in healthy donors. It was with 60 Vbeta and 13 Jbeta primers that the PCR ran. This table comes from immunoSEQ multiplex PCR, and its TCRdb copy is limited to in-frame clones, with some not included. The sample includes approximately 150,000 clones, roughly 82% of them seen just once. The sequencing input was PBMCs. These receptors were taken from a male donor in good health and CMV-seronegative.

V usage is TRBV1 and J usage is TRBJ1-2. TRBV1 is a pseudogene. The CDR3 loop spans 16 amino acids. CDR3: CTPRGGGPTGFGGYTF. The CDR3 DNA sequence: TGCACCCCCCGCGGGGGGGGACCCACGGGCTTTGGAGGCTACACCTTC.

The CDR3 protein is CATSRDLGNRDEQYF. The CDR3 DNA follows: TGTGCCACCAGCAGAGATCTCGGGAACAGGGACGAGCAGTACTTC. V gene TRBV15 combines with J gene TRBJ2-7; tentatively, D is TRBD1 (6 bases). Germline CDR1 LNHNV, CDR2 YYDKDF (reference sequence). With 0 bases removed from V and 5 bases from J, the gap between germline ends came to 14 bases. CDR3 length: 15 residues.

This chain connects TRBV7-3 to TRBJ2-7, with 10 bases lining up with TRBD1. CDR3 length: 21 amino acids. V dropped 5 bases and J dropped 4; count of bases not matched to a gene: 26. CDR1 SGHTA and CDR2 FQGTGA come from the germline V gene. CDR3: CASSTQTGGYPRTGRAYEQYF. The CDR3 DNA is TGTGCCAGCAGCACGCAGACAGGGGGCTATCCCCGTACGGGTCGGGCATACGAGCAGTACTTC.

The rearrangement links TRBV5-6 to TRBJ2-7; 7 nucleotides align to TRBD2. Germline V gene sequence: CDR1 SGHDT, CDR2 YYEEEE. The CDR3 is made up of 13 amino acids. Germline trimming cut 4 bases from V and 5 bases from J; bases unmatched to any gene: 6. The CDR3 DNA sequence: TGTGCCAGCAGCCCGGGACTAATCGACGAGCAGTACTTC. Protein: CASSPGLIDEQYF.

The chain joins TRBV27 to TRBJ2-7; D is unresolved. This CDR3 has 13 amino acids. V was clipped by 8 bases and J by 3 bases, with 14 bases between them. The germline V gene encodes CDR1 MNHEY and CDR2 SMNVEV (reference sequence). CDR3 region: CASGLRVGYEQYF. In nucleotides, the CDR3 is TGTGCCAGCGGCCTTCGGGTAGGCTACGAGCAGTACTTC.

The CDR3 loop reads CASSHPGAIANYGYTF. For the CDR3, the DNA is TGTGCCAGCAGCCACCCAGGGGCGATAGCTAACTATGGCTACACCTTC. The chain employs TRBV7-9 and TRBJ1-2, with a possible D match to TRBD1 (6 bases). There are 16 residues in the CDR3. Trimming shortened V by 5 bases and J by 0 bases, and 16 bases separated the two germline ends. Germline loops: CDR1 SEHNR, CDR2 FQNEAQ (reference sequence).

This chain joins TRBV27 and TRBJ2-3, with D possibly TRBD2 on 5 matching bases. With 5 bases removed from V and 0 bases from J, the gap between germline ends came to 15 bases. The CDR3 extends over 16 amino acids. The germline gives CDR1 MNHEY, CDR2 SMNVEV (reference sequence). CDR3 DNA sequence: TGTGCCAGCAGTCCCTTGCGGGTCACTAGCACAGATACGCAGTATTTT. Amino acids: CASSPLRVTSTDTQYF.

The chain links TRBV7-9 to TRBJ2-1, with 9 bases lining up with TRBD1. V shed 4 bases and J 7 bases; nucleotides not matched to a gene: 8. Germline CDR1 and CDR2: SEHNR and FQNEAQ (reference sequence). The CDR3 sequence is 15 residues long. The CDR3, as DNA: TGTGCCAGCAGCTCTCGCTGGGACAGGGAGAATGAGCAGTTCTTC. Residues: CASSSRWDRENEQFF.

This chain links TRBV29-1 with TRBJ2-3, with 10 bases aligning to TRBD2. In germline, CDR1 is SQVTM, CDR2 ANQGSEA. The CDR3 runs to 14 residues. V trimming: 4 bases; J trimming: 4 bases; junction bases outside the gene matches: 5. CDR3 protein: CSVAGSGGSDTQYF. CDR3 DNA sequence: TGCAGCGTTGCTGGTAGCGGGGGGTCAGATACGCAGTATTTT.

V gene TRBV27 combines with J gene TRBJ1-1; TRBD1 matches at 11 bases. The CDR3 has 14 residues. The germline gives CDR1 MNHEY, CDR2 SMNVEV (reference sequence). The trim removed 7 bases at V and 5 bases at J, leaving 6 bases unmatched. This chain's CDR3 is CASTRGQGATEAFF. The CDR3 region has the DNA TGTGCCAGCACCCGAGGACAGGGGGCGACTGAAGCTTTCTTT.

V gene TRBV25-1 combines with J gene TRBJ2-6, with a tentative D call TRBD2 (5 bases). The CDR3 has 17 residues. V lost 3 bases, J lost 2 bases, and 14 bases lay in between. The germline V gene has CDR1 MGHDK and CDR2 SYGVNS. This chain's CDR3 is CASSDNLALAGANVLTF. CDR3 nucleotides: TGTGCCAGCAGTGATAATCTAGCACTAGCTGGGGCCAACGTCCTGACTTTC.

This clone was seen just once. The chain carries TRBV2 and TRBJ2-1; D not resolved. The CDR3 is 15 residues long. Trimming left V 1 base short and J 1 base short, with 8 bases between. CDR1 and CDR2 (germline): SNHLY, FYNNEI. This CDR3 reads CASSEGPLSYNEQFF. Here the CDR3 DNA reads TGTGCCAGCAGTGAAGGCCCACTATCCTACAATGAGCAGTTCTTC.

Regarding this clone: Relative to the germline gene, one junction end is altered; a read error may explain this. The V call is TRBV7-3, the J call TRBJ2-3; possible D gene TRBD2, 6 bases. Germline-derived CDR1 and CDR2 are SGHTA and FQGTGA. The CDR3 covers 15 residues. Here the CDR3 DNA reads TGCGCCAGCAGCCAAGGGGAGGTGTTCACAGATACGCAGTATTTT. It is translated as CASSQGEVFTDTQYF.

This clone was counted between two and nine times. The J gene is TRBJ1-2, the V gene TRBV5-1; 8 bases align to TRBD1. CDR1 and CDR2 (germline): SGHRS, YFSETQ. This CDR3 is 15 amino acids long. V lost 2 bases, J lost 4 bases, and 7 bases stayed unmatched. CDR3 coding DNA: TGCGCCAGCAGCTTTGGGGACAGGTCTACCTATGGCTACACCTTC. Its protein product is CASSFGDRSTYGYTF.

The gene calls are TRBV5-8 and TRBJ1-1, with no clear D. CDR1 and CDR2 from the germline V gene are SGHTS and YDEGEE. The V end lost 3 bases, the J end lost 3 bases, and 9 bases lay between the germline ends. The length of the CDR3 is 13 residues. CDR3 region: CASSSASDTEAFF. The CDR3 coding sequence is TGTGCCAGCAGCTCGGCCAGCGACACTGAAGCTTTCTTT.